This TCR beta chain originates from a study of Ad26.COV2.S vaccination and SARS-CoV-2 variants. Background on the study: Ad26.COV2.S arm of COV1001 included the donor. General study points: In vaccinated individuals, spike-specific CD8+ and CD4+ T cell responses reportedly displayed substantial breadth.

TCRdb's copy holds only in-frame clones and misses some; the assay was immunoSEQ multiplex PCR. The sample has roughly 320,000 clones, over 80% seen once. Regarding this clone: Its antigen is currently unknown. The identical CDR3 is also encoded by other nucleotide sequences in the sample.

Noted treatment: over 15 received Ad26.COV2.S at low or high dose, single or two shots; about 5 received placebo; per-sample allocation not given. Samples analyzed were those drawn on day 63 after the first vaccine or placebo injection. Source: peripheral blood, taken in a trial of Ad26.COV2.S vaccine versus placebo. The receptor was isolated from a person between 18 and 60 years old who received the Ad26.COV2.S COVID-19 vaccine or a placebo.

CDR3 region: CASSIERGDTQYF. Written as DNA, the CDR3 is TGTGCCAGTAGTATAGAAAGGGGCGATACGCAGTATTTT. The chain carries TRBV19 and TRBJ2-3, with D possibly matching TRBD1 (5 bases). The V end lost 0 bases, the J end lost 6 bases, and 7 bases lay between the germline ends. The germline CDR1 and CDR2 sequences are LNHDA and SQIVND (reference sequence). This CDR3 is 13 amino acids long. The entire variable domain, with the rest obtained from reference TRBV19 and TRBJ2-3, is as follows: DGGITQSPKYLFRKEGQNVTLSCEQNLNHDAMYWYRQDPGQGLRLIYYSQIVNDFQKGDIAEGYSVSREKKESFPLTVTSAQKNPTAFYLCASSIERGDTQYFGPGTRLTVL.